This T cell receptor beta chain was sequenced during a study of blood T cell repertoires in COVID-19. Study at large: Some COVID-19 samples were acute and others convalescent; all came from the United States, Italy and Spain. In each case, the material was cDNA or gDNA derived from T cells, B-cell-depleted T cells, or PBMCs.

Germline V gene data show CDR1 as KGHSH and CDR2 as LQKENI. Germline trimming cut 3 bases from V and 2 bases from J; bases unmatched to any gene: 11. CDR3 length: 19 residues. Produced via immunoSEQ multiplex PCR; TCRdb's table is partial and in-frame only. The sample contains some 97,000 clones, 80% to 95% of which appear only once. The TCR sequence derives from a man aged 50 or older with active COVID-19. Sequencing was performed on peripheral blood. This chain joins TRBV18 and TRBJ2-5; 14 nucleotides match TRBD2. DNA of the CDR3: TGTGCCAGCTCACCCGTTCCCGGGACTAGCGGGAGAAGACAAGAGACCCAGTACTTC. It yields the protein CASSPVPGTSGRRQETQYF.